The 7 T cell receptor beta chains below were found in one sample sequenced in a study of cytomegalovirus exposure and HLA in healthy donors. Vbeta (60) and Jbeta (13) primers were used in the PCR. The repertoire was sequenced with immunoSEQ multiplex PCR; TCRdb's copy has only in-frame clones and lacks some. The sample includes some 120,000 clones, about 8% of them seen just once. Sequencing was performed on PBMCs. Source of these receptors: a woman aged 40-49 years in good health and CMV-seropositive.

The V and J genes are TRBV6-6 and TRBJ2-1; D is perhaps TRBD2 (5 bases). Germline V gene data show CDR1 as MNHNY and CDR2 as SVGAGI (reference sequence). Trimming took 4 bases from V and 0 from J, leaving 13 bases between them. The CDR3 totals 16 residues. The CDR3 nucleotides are TGTGCCAGCAGTTCCGGGGTGACGAGCTCCTACAATGAGCAGTTCTTC. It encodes CASSSGVTSSYNEQFF.

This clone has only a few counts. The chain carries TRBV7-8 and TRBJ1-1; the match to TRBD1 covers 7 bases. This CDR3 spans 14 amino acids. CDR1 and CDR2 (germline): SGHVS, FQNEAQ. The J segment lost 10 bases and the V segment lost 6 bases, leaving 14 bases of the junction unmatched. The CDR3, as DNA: TGTGCCAGCAGTTCCACCGGGCCCCGGACAGGAGCTTTCTTT. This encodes CASSSTGPRTGAFF.

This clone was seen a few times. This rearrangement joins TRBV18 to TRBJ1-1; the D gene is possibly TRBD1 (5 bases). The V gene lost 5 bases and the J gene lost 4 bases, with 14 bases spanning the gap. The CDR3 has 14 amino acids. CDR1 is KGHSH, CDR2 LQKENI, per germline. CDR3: CASSSEAGGTEAFF. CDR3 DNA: TGTGCCAGCTCATCCGAAGCCGGGGGCACTGAAGCTTTCTTT. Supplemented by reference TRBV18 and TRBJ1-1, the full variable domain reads NAGVMQNPRHLVRRRGQEARLRCSPMKGHSHVYWYRQLPEEGLKFMVYLQKENIIDESGMPKERFSAEFPKEGPSILRIQQVVRGDSAAYFCASSSEAGGTEAFFGQGTRLTVV.

The CDR3 DNA follows: TGTGCCAGCAGCCGGGAGGGGGACGGATATTATGGCTACACCTTC. As protein: CASSREGDGYYGYTF. J is TRBJ1-2 and V is TRBV9, with a possible D match to TRBD1 (6 bases). V lost 4 bases and J 5 bases, leaving 18 bases between the germline ends. Germline-derived CDR1 and CDR2 are SGDLS and YYNGEE. CDR3 length equals 15 residues.

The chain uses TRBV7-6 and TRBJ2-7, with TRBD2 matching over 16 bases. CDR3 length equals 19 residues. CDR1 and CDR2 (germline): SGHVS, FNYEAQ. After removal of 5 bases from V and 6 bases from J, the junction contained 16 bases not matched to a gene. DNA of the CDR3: TGTGCCAGCAGCCCGCGGTCGGCAGGGACTAGCGGGGGGGCCGGCGAGCAGTACTTC. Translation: CASSPRSAGTSGGAGEQYF.

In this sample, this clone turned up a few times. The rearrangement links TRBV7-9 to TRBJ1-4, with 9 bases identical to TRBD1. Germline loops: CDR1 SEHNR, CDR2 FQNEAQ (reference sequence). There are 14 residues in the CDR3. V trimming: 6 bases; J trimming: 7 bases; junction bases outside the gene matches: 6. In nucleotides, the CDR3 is TGTGCCAGCAGATCGACAGGGGGGACTGAAAAACTGTTTTTT. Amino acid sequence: CASRSTGGTEKLFF. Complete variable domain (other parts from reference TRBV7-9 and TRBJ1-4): DTGVSQNPRHKITKRGQNVTFRCDPISEHNRLYWYRQTLGQGPEFLTYFQNEAQLEKSRLLSDRFSAERPKGSFSTLEIQRTEQGDSAMYLCASRSTGGTEKLFFGSGTQLSVL.

As DNA, the CDR3 is TGTGCCAGCAGTGAAATGGGGCAGATTAATGAAAAACTGTTTTTT. Its translation is CASSEMGQINEKLFF. The rearrangement uses TRBV2 and TRBJ1-4; perhaps TRBD1 as D (5 bases). The CDR3 spans 15 residues. Germline values: CDR1 SNHLY, CDR2 FYNNEI. V lost 2 bases to trimming and J lost 4 bases, with 11 bases between them.